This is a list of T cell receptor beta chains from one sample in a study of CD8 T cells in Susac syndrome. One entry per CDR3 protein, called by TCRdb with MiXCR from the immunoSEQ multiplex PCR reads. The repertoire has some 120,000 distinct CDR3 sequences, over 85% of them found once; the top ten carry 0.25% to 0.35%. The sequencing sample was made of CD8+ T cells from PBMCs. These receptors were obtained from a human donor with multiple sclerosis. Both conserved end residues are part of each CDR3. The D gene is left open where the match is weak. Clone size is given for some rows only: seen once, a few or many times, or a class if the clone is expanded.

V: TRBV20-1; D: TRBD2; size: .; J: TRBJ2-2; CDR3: CSATSGGNTGELFF; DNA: TGCAGTGCTACTAGCGGGGGGAACACCGGGGAGCTGTTTTTT
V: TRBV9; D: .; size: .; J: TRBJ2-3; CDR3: CASSVGLTTDTQYF; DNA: TGTGCCAGCAGCGTAGGGCTAACCACAGATACGCAGTATTTT
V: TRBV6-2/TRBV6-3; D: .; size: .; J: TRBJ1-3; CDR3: CASTSVDLSGNTIYF; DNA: TGTGCCAGCACCTCCGTGGACCTCTCTGGAAACACCATATATTTT
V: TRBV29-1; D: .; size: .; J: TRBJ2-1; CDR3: CSVLTSSSGEQFF; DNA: TGCAGCGTCCTGACTAGTTCGTCCGGTGAGCAGTTCTTC
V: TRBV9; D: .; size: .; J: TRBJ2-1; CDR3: CASSALNEQFF; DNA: TGTGCCAGCAGCGCCCTCAATGAGCAGTTCTTC
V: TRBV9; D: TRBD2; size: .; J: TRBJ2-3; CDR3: CASSAGTSDPTDTQYF; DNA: TGTGCCAGCAGCGCCGGGACTAGCGACCCCACAGATACGCAGTATTTT
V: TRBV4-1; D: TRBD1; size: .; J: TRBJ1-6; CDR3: CASSRGTVLHF; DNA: TGCGCCAGCAGCCGCGGGACAGTCCTCCACTTT
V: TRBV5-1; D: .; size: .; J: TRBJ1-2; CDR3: CASSSWDNNYGYTF; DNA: TGCGCCAGCAGCTCGTGGGACAATAACTATGGCTACACCTTC
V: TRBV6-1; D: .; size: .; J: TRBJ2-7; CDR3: CASSVFRAYEQYF; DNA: TGTGCCAGCAGTGTATTCAGGGCCTACGAGCAGTACTTC
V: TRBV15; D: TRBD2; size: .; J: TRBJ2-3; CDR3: CATSRASGSADTQYF; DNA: TGTGCCACCAGCAGAGCGAGCGGGAGTGCAGATACGCAGTATTTT
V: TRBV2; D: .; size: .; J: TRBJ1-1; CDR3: CASKSRNTEAFF; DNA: TGTGCCAGCAAGTCTCGGAACACTGAAGCTTTCTTT
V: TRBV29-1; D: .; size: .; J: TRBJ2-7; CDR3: CSARRGDEQYF; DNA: TGCAGCGCCAGAAGGGGAGACGAGCAGTACTTC
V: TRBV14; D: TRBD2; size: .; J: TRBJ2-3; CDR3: CASSQGTSGSDTQYF; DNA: TGTGCCAGCAGCCAAGGGACTAGCGGGAGTGATACGCAGTATTTT
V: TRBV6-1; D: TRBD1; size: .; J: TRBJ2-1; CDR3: CASGYRGDSYNEQFF; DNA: TGTGCCAGCGGATACAGGGGGGATTCCTACAATGAGCAGTTCTTC
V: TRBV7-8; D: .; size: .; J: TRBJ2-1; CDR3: CASSLRDSLHNEQFF; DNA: TGTGCCAGCAGCTTACGGGACTCCCTCCACAATGAGCAGTTCTTC
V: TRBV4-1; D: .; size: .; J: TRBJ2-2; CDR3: CASSHPGRGGELFF; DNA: TGCGCCAGCAGCCACCCCGGACGGGGTGGGGAGCTGTTTTTT
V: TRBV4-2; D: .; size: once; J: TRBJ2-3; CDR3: CASSQPHLGTDTQYF; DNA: TGTGCCAGCAGCCAGCCCCACCTGGGCACAGATACGCAGTATTTT